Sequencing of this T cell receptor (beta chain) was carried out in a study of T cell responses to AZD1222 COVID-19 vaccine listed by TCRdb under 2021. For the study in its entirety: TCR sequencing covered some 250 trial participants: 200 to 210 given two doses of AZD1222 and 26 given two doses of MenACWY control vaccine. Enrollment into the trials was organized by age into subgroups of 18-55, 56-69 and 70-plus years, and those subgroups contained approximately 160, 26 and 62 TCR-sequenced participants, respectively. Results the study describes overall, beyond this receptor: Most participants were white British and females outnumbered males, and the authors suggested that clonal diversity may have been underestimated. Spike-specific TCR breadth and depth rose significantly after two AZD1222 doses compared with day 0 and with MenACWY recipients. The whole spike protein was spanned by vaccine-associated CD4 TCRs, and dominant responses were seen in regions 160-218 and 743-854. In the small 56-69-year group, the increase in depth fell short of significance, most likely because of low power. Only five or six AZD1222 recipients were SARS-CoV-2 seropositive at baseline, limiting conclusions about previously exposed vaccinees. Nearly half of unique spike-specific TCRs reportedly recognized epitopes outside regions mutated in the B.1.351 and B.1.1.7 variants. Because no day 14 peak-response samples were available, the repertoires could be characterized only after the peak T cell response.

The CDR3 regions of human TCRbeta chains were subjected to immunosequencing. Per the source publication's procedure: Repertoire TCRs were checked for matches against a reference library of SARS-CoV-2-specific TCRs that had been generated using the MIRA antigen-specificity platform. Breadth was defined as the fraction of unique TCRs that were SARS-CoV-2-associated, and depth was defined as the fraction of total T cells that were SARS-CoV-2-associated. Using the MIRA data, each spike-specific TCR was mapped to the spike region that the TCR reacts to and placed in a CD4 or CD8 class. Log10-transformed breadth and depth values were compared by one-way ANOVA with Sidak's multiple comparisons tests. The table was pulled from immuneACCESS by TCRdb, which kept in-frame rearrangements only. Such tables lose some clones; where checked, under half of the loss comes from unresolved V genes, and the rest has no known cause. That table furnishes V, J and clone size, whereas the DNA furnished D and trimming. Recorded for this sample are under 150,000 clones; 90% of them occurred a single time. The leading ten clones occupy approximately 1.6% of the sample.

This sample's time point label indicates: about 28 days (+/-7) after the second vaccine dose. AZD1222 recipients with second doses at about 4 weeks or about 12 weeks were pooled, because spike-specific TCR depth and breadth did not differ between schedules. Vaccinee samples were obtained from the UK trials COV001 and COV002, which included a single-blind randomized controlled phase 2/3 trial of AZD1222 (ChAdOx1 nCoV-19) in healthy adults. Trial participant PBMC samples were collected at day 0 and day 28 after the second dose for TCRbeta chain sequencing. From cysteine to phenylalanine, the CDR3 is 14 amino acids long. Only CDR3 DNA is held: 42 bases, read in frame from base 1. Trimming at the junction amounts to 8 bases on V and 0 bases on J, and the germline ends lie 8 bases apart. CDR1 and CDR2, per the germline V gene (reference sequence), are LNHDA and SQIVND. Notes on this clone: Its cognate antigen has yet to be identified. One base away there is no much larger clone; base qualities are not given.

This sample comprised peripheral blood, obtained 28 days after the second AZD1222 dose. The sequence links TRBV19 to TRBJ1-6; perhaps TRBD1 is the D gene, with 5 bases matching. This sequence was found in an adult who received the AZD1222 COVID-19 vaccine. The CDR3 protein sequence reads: CASDDSSYNSPLHF. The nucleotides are TGTGCCAGTGACGACAGCTCCTATAATTCACCCCTCCACTTT.